These T cell receptor beta chains were read from a single sample in a study of Ad26.COV2.S vaccination and SARS-CoV-2 variants. Repertoires were generated with immunoSEQ multiplex PCR, while TCRdb's copy carries only in-frame clones and drops some. The sample contains roughly 380,000 clones, just over 90% of which appear only once. The source was peripheral blood, collected after recovery from COVID-19. The source is a human donor who had recovered from COVID-19. CDR3s include the opening cysteine and the closing phenylalanine or tryptophan. Each record gives: V gene, J gene, D gene, CDR3 DNA, CDR3 protein. The D gene is left open where the match is weak.

TRBV27	TRBJ2-7	NA	TGTGCCAGCAGCCCCCTGGGGGCTGCCTACGAGCAGTACTTC	CASSPLGAAYEQYF
TRBV11-2	TRBJ2-2	NA	TGTGCCAGCCCCCCTTTGGTTGGGGGCCGGTCTCTCGCCGGGGAGCTGTTTTTT	CASPPLVGGRSLAGELFF
TRBV5-6	TRBJ2-7	TRBD2	TGTGCCAGCAGCTCCGGGACTAGCGGGACCTCCTACGAGCAGTACTTC	CASSSGTSGTSYEQYF
TRBV2	TRBJ2-7	NA	TGTGCCAGCCACCACTACGAGCAGTACTTC	CASHHYEQYF
TRBV18	TRBJ2-7	TRBD2	TGTGCCAGCTCCGTAGCGGGGGGGCCAGCATACGAGCAGTACTTC	CASSVAGGPAYEQYF
TRBV7-7	TRBJ2-5	TRBD2	TGTGCTAGCAGCTTAGGACTAGCGGGGATCCAAGAGACCCAGTACTTC	CASSLGLAGIQETQYF
TRBV13	TRBJ2-7	NA	TGTGCCAGCAGCTTAGTATCCCACGAGCAGTACTTC	CASSLVSHEQYF
TRBV5-8	TRBJ2-1	TRBD2	TGTGCCAGCAGCAGGGGCCCGGGACTAGCGGGGGGGCCTCGGGACAATGAGCAGTTCTTC	CASSRGPGLAGGPRDNEQFF
TRBV21-1	TRBJ1-4	NA	NA	CASSWGQGSLKLFF
TRBV7-9	TRBJ1-1	NA	TGTGCCAGCAGCTCAGGACGGGGGAACACTGAAGCTTTCTTT	CASSSGRGNTEAFF